This entry is about one T cell receptor (beta chain). How the authors handled the data: Amplification with reference gene primers provided the estimates of nucleated cell counts. Produced via immunoSEQ multiplex PCR; TCRdb's table is partial and in-frame only. V, J and clone size derive from that table, while D and trimming were established from the DNA sequence. This sample has 150,000 to 200,000 clones; more than 85% occur once, and the top ten carry 7% to 8%. This sample was included in a study of blood T cell repertoires in COVID-19. Across the study: Samples representing acute and convalescent COVID-19 were sourced from the United States, Italy and Spain. PBMCs, B-cell-depleted T cells, or T cells provided the cDNA or gDNA that made up the material.

Trimming took 2 bases from V and 0 from J, leaving 12 bases between them. This CDR3 has 16 amino acids. CDR1 and CDR2 from the germline V gene are SGHRS and YFSETQ. This clonotype originated in an elderly woman in a cohort sampled during active or convalescent COVID-19. The material sequenced was peripheral blood. The chain joins TRBV5-1 to TRBJ1-3; the D is unclear. CDR3 in amino acids: CASSFSSTDSGNTIYF. The CDR3 coding sequence is TGCGCCAGCAGCTTCAGTTCCACAGACTCTGGAAACACCATATATTTT. The whole variable domain, filled in from reference TRBV5-1 and TRBJ1-3, reads KAGVTQTPRYLIKTRGQQVTLSCSPISGHRSVSWYQQTPGQGLQFLFEYFSETQRNKGNFPGRFSGRQFSNSRSEMNVSTLELGDSALYLCASSFSSTDSGNTIYFGEGSWLTVV.